These 24 T cell receptor beta chains came from one sample sequenced in a study of CD8 T cell repertoires and HIV-1 epitope variants (dated by TCRdb to 2019 to 2021). The library was prepared using the immunoSEQ multiplex PCR assay. In TCRdb, the immuneACCESS table is reduced to in-frame sequences with V and J assigned. These tables do not hold every clone; where another copy was compared, an unresolved V gene accounts for under half, and the others remain unexplained. The sample includes 5,000 or so clones, with about three fifths observed a single time. The ten largest account for around 43% of the sample. Antigen specificity for these receptors is unknown. Sequenced material: cultured CD8+ T cells derived from PBMCs. These receptors were collected from a male donor with HIV.

This sequence joins TRBV29-1 and TRBJ2-1; 9 bases fit TRBD1. Germline CDR1 SQVTM, CDR2 ANQGSEA. The V and J ends lost 2 bases and 6 bases, in that order; junction bases with no gene match: 11. There are 16 residues in the CDR3. As DNA, the CDR3 is TGCAGCGTTGAATGGTATTGGACAGGGGAGTCCAATGAGCAGTTCTTC. As protein: CSVEWYWTGESNEQFF.

The CDR3 coding sequence is TGTGCCAGCAGCCCCTCAGGGACCCCGAAGGACGAGCAGTACTTC. It codes for CASSPSGTPKDEQYF. The chain employs TRBV9 and TRBJ2-7, with D perhaps TRBD1 or TRBD2 (5 bases each). CDR1 is SGDLS, CDR2 YYNGEE, per germline. The germline V and J ends were trimmed by 4 bases and 5 bases, with 19 bases remaining between them. The CDR3 sequence is 15 residues long. Full variable domain (outside the CDR3, taken from reference TRBV9 and TRBJ2-7): DSGVTQTPKHLITATGQRVTLRCSPRSGDLSVYWYQQSLDQGLQFLIQYYNGEERAKGNILERFSAQQFPDLHSELNLSSLELGDSALYFCASSPSGTPKDEQYFGPGTRLTVT.

This sequence joins TRBV7-8 and TRBJ2-2; D is unclear. CDR1 and CDR2 from the germline V gene are SGHVS and FQNEAQ. This CDR3 has 16 amino acids. V lost 3 bases and J 0 bases, leaving 11 bases between the germline ends. The CDR3 DNA is TGTGCCAGCAGCTTTTTGGGGTTCGCGAACACCGGGGAGCTGTTTTTT. Protein product: CASSFLGFANTGELFF.

The V call is TRBV6-5, the J call TRBJ1-2, with D possibly TRBD1 on 5 matching bases. Trimming removed 2 bases at V and 8 bases at J, with 15 bases between. The germline V gene encodes CDR1 MNHEY and CDR2 SVGAGI. This CDR3 is 14 amino acids long. The CDR3 DNA reads TGTGCCAGCAGTTACCAAGGAGGGGCCGGGGGCTACACCTTC. It specifies CASSYQGGAGGYTF.

The V and J genes are TRBV6-1 and TRBJ2-5; D not resolved. CDR1 and CDR2 (germline): MNHNS, SASEGT. The CDR3 length is 13 residues. V lost 2 bases, J lost 1 base, and 5 bases lay in between. CDR3 in amino acids: CASSEFVQETQYF. The CDR3, as DNA: TGTGCCAGCAGTGAATTCGTCCAAGAGACCCAGTACTTC.

The chain employs TRBV28 and TRBJ2-5; 7 positions match TRBD2. This CDR3 has 14 residues. Losses at the gene ends were 5 bases for V and 6 bases for J; bases not matched to a gene: 9. Germline CDR1 is MDHEN and CDR2 is SYDVKM. The CDR3 loop is CASSPPTGLKTQYF. In nucleotides, the CDR3 is TGTGCCAGCAGTCCCCCGACGGGACTAAAGACCCAGTACTTC. The full variable domain, its missing parts supplied by reference TRBV28 and TRBJ2-5, is DVKVTQSSRYLVKRTGEKVFLECVQDMDHENMFWYRQDPGLGLRLIYFSYDVKMKEKGDIPEGYSVSREKKERFSLILESASTNQTSMYLCASSPPTGLKTQYFGPGTRLLVL.

This clone was seen just once. The chain's CDR3 is CASSAGQAFSGNTIYF. The CDR3 nucleotides read TGTGCCAGCAGCGCTGGACAGGCCTTCTCTGGAAACACCATATATTTT. The chain employs TRBV9 and TRBJ1-3; 7 nucleotides align to TRBD1. The CDR3 runs to 16 residues. Germline trimming cut 3 bases from V and 0 bases from J; bases unmatched to any gene: 6. CDR1 and CDR2 (germline): SGDLS, YYNGEE.

This clone was found a few times. The chain employs TRBV19 and TRBJ1-1, with D hard to call. This CDR3 is built from 16 residues. Germline V gives CDR1 LNHDA, CDR2 SQIVND (reference sequence). The V end was cut by 2 bases, the J end by 2 bases, with 15 bases between. The CDR3 sequence is CASSINALAGNTEAFF. The CDR3 DNA reads TGTGCCAGTAGTATAAACGCCCTGGCAGGAAACACTGAAGCTTTCTTT. The variable domain in full, completed from reference TRBV19 and TRBJ1-1, reads DGGITQSPKYLFRKEGQNVTLSCEQNLNHDAMYWYRQDPGQGLRLIYYSQIVNDFQKGDIAEGYSVSREKKESFPLTVTSAQKNPTAFYLCASSINALAGNTEAFFGQGTRLTVV.

The chain carries TRBV19 and TRBJ1-2, with D unclear. V was shortened by 5 bases and J by 6 bases, with 10 bases between the two germline ends. Germline-derived CDR1 and CDR2 are LNHDA and SQIVND (reference sequence). The CDR3 totals 12 residues. The CDR3 region is CASSSLGDGYTF. CDR3 nucleotide sequence: TGTGCCAGTAGTTCTCTCGGGGATGGCTACACCTTC.

The rearrangement links TRBV28 to TRBJ1-1; 9 positions match TRBD1. This CDR3 has 16 amino acids. The germline V gene has CDR1 MDHEN and CDR2 SYDVKM. V trimming: 3 bases; J trimming: 3 bases; junction bases outside the gene matches: 8. In nucleotides, the CDR3 is TGTGCCAGCAGTTTCGCCGAGGACAGGGGCCACACTGAAGCTTTCTTT. Its protein is CASSFAEDRGHTEAFF.

In this sample, this clone turned up a few times. The rearrangement uses TRBV19 and TRBJ1-5; D unclear. CDR3 length equals 15 residues. Germline CDR1 reads LNHDA; CDR2 reads SQIVND (reference sequence). With 1 base removed from V and 0 bases from J, the gap between germline ends came to 7 bases. CDR3 sequence: CASSIAPYSNQPQHF. The CDR3 DNA sequence: TGTGCCAGTAGTATAGCTCCATATAGCAATCAGCCCCAGCATTTT.

The chain's CDR3 is CASSATGFDQETQYF. The CDR3 bases are TGTGCCAGCAGCGCGACAGGGTTCGACCAAGAGACCCAGTACTTC. The rearrangement uses TRBV7-2 and TRBJ2-5, with TRBD1 identical over 7 bases. J lost 0 bases, V lost 5 bases, and 6 bases had no gene match. Germline V CDR1 and CDR2: SGHTA, FQGNSA. The CDR3 has 15 amino acids.

CDR3 residues: CASSIEWSGTDTQYF. CDR3 DNA: TGTGCCAGTAGTATCGAGTGGTCCGGCACAGATACGCAGTATTTT. The chain combines TRBV19 with TRBJ2-3; D gene uncertain. The CDR3 has 15 residues. The V end was cut by 3 bases, the J end by 1 base, with 11 bases between. CDR1 and CDR2 (germline): LNHDA, SQIVND (reference sequence). The full variable domain, rest sourced from reference TRBV19 and TRBJ2-3, is DGGITQSPKYLFRKEGQNVTLSCEQNLNHDAMYWYRQDPGQGLRLIYYSQIVNDFQKGDIAEGYSVSREKKESFPLTVTSAQKNPTAFYLCASSIEWSGTDTQYFGPGTRLTVL.

J is TRBJ1-1 and V is TRBV5-6; 9 bases agree with TRBD1. CDR3 length: 17 residues. V was clipped by 4 bases and J by 2 bases; unmatched bases: 12. Germline CDR1 is SGHDT and CDR2 is YYEEEE. CDR3 residues: CASSEEWDRVGNTEAFF. CDR3 in DNA: TGTGCCAGCAGCGAAGAGTGGGACAGGGTGGGAAACACTGAAGCTTTCTTT. The entire variable domain, with the rest obtained from reference TRBV5-6 and TRBJ1-1, is as follows: DAGVTQSPTHLIKTRGQQVTLRCSPKSGHDTVSWYQQALGQGPQFIFQYYEEEERQRGNFPDRFSGHQFPNYSSELNVNALLLGDSALYLCASSEEWDRVGNTEAFFGQGTRLTVV.

A few counts support this clone. The chain recombines TRBV30 with TRBJ2-2; 9 nucleotides agree with TRBD1. This CDR3 is built from 13 residues. Germline CDR1 and CDR2: GTSNPN and SVGIG (reference sequence). V lost 7 bases and J lost 6; bases outside the gene matches: 6. The CDR3 nucleotides read TGTGCCTCAGAGACAGGGGGGGCCGGGGAGCTGTTTTTT. Amino acid sequence: CASETGGAGELFF.

This clone has more than one count but fewer than ten. The chain is built from TRBV19 and TRBJ2-1; 8 bases are shared with TRBD2. Germline lookup yields CDR1 LNHDA and CDR2 SQIVND (reference sequence). Trimming cost V 5 bases and J 1 base; bases outside gene matches: 4. The CDR3 runs 15 residues. The CDR3 here is CASSEAGGSYNEQFF. CDR3 DNA: TGTGCCAGTAGTGAGGCGGGAGGATCCTACAATGAGCAGTTCTTC.

The V gene is TRBV6-1, the J gene TRBJ1-1, with TRBD1 as a possible D gene (5 bases). The CDR3 runs 13 residues. Germline CDR1 MNHNS, CDR2 SASEGT. Trimming took off 6 bases at V and 4 bases at J, with 12 bases between the two ends. CDR3 region: CASRSGGVTEAFF. In DNA form, the CDR3 reads TGTGCCAGCAGGTCGGGGGGAGTCACTGAAGCTTTCTTT.

The chain recombines TRBV6-5 with TRBJ1-2; 9 nucleotides agree with TRBD1. Germline values: CDR1 MNHEY, CDR2 SVGAGI. The length of the CDR3 is 15 residues. The V gene end was trimmed by 4 bases and the J gene end by 3 bases; junction bases not matched to a gene: 6. CDR3 nucleotides: TGTGCCAGCAGTTCTTCACAGGGGGCTGACTATGGCTACACCTTC. Translating it yields CASSSSQGADYGYTF.

This clone has just one count. V gene TRBV19 combines with J gene TRBJ2-1; the match to TRBD2 covers 9 bases. The V gene end was trimmed by 10 bases and the J gene end by 0 bases; junction bases not matched to a gene: 7. The CDR3 totals 15 residues. Germline lookup yields CDR1 LNHDA and CDR2 SQIVND (reference sequence). Written as DNA, the CDR3 is TGTGCCACTGTAGTTAGCGGGGGCTCCTACAATGAGCAGTTCTTC. Residues: CATVVSGGSYNEQFF.

This clone was counted between two and nine times. The chain joins TRBV6-1 to TRBJ2-2; D uncertain. CDR3 length equals 15 residues. From germline, CDR1 is MNHNS and CDR2 SASEGT. The V end lost 8 bases, the J end lost 7 bases, and 20 bases lay between the germline ends. The CDR3 is CASDAGSWVGGELFF. The CDR3, as DNA: TGTGCCAGCGACGCCGGTAGCTGGGTGGGCGGGGAGCTGTTTTTT.

This clone has just one count. The gene calls are TRBV11-3 and TRBJ2-7, with 7 bases fitting TRBD1. V lost 3 bases, J lost 6 bases, and 5 bases stayed unmatched. Germline V gene sequence: CDR1 SGHNT, CDR2 YENEEA. This CDR3 is 13 amino acids long. CDR3 in DNA: TGTGCCAGCAGCTTGTCCTCAGGGGGCGAGCAGTACTTC. Translation gives CASSLSSGGEQYF. The full variable domain, with the rest looked up from reference TRBV11-3 and TRBJ2-7, is EAGVVQSPRYKIIEKKQPVAFWCNPISGHNTLYWYLQNLGQGPELLIRYENEEAVDDSQLPKDRFSAERLKGVDSTLKIQPAELGDSAVYLCASSLSSGGEQYFGPGTRLTVT.

The sample holds a few counts of this clone. This chain joins TRBV10-1 and TRBJ2-7; 10 bases fit TRBD1. CDR3 length equals 13 residues. J lost 8 bases, V lost 0 bases, and 1 base had no gene match. Per germline, CDR1 WNHNN and CDR2 SYGVQD (reference sequence). CDR3 coding DNA: TGCGCCAGCAGTGAGTCGACAGGGGGCCAGCAGTACTTC. This gives the protein CASSESTGGQQYF.

The rearrangement joins TRBV2 to TRBJ1-5; D is unclear. CDR1 and CDR2 (germline): SNHLY, FYNNEI. This CDR3 is 15 amino acids long. Trimming cost V 2 bases and J 2 bases, with 10 bases left between them. The CDR3 region is CASSENGVGNQPQHF. The CDR3 DNA is TGTGCCAGCAGTGAAAACGGGGTGGGCAATCAGCCCCAGCATTTT.

This chain joins TRBV5-4 and TRBJ1-2, with TRBD1 matching 9 bases. After removal of 2 bases from V and 6 bases from J, the junction contained 2 bases not matched to a gene. CDR1 is SGHNT, CDR2 YYREEE, per germline (reference sequence). This CDR3 is 13 amino acids long. In DNA, the CDR3 is TGTGCCAGCAGCTTTAGGACAGGGGATGGCTACACCTTC. Translated, it gives CASSFRTGDGYTF.